Each of the 12 T cell receptor beta chains below was sequenced from the same sample in a study of OX40 agonist ivuxolimab in advanced cancers. Sequenced by immunoSEQ multiplex PCR; TCRdb stores in-frame clones only, minus some. The data show 35,000 to 50,000 clones, about 82% seen once. The sample here was CD4+ or CD8+ T cells sorted from blood, taken in a trial of the OX40 agonist ivuxolimab. These receptors were taken from an adult with an advanced solid tumor such as melanoma, head and neck, liver or kidney cancer.

This rearrangement joins TRBV7-9 to TRBJ1-5, with 7 bases identical to TRBD1. The CDR3 runs 18 residues. Trimming at V came to 2 bases and at J to 0 bases, leaving 10 bases not matched to a gene. Germline-derived CDR1 and CDR2 are SEHNR and FQNEAQ (reference sequence). For the CDR3, the DNA is TGTGCCAGCAGCTTAAATCTAGGGACAGACTATAGCAATCAGCCCCAGCATTTT. Its protein is CASSLNLGTDYSNQPQHF.

The gene calls are TRBV4-1 and TRBJ2-3; 11 positions match TRBD1. The V and J ends lost 4 bases and 2 bases, in that order; junction bases with no gene match: 2. This CDR3 spans 15 amino acids. From germline, CDR1 is MGHRA and CDR2 YSYEKL. CDR3 bases: TGCGCCAGCAGCCGGACAGGGGGCAACACAGATACGCAGTATTTT. It specifies CASSRTGGNTDTQYF.

The chain combines TRBV5-6 with TRBJ1-1; D not resolved. V gave up 0 bases and J gave up 5 bases, with 5 bases separating them. Germline-derived CDR1 and CDR2 are SGHDT and YYEEEE. CDR3 length: 12 amino acids. The chain's CDR3 is CASSLGRTEAFF. CDR3 DNA: TGTGCCAGCAGCTTGGGGCGAACTGAAGCTTTCTTT. Combining the CDR3 with reference TRBV5-6 and TRBJ1-1 gives the whole variable domain DAGVTQSPTHLIKTRGQQVTLRCSPKSGHDTVSWYQQALGQGPQFIFQYYEEEERQRGNFPDRFSGHQFPNYSSELNVNALLLGDSALYLCASSLGRTEAFFGQGTRLTVV.

The chain joins TRBV9 to TRBJ2-5; no reliable D call. Germline V gene sequence: CDR1 SGDLS, CDR2 YYNGEE. The V end was cut by 3 bases, the J end by 2 bases, with 17 bases between. CDR3 size: 16 residues. The CDR3 reads CASSGDPNGYQETQYF. CDR3 bases: TGTGCCAGCAGCGGAGACCCGAATGGTTATCAAGAGACCCAGTACTTC.

This chain joins TRBV11-1 and TRBJ2-1; 9 bases align to TRBD2. Unmatched junction bases numbered 8, after V lost 1 base and J lost 7 bases. In germline, CDR1 is SGHAT, CDR2 FQDESV (reference sequence). There are 16 residues in the CDR3. As DNA, the CDR3 is TGTGCCAGCAGCTTAGAGGGCGGGGGGGCCCTAAATGAGCAGTTCTTC. Its protein product is CASSLEGGGALNEQFF.

The chain combines TRBV4-3 with TRBJ1-1, with D perhaps matching TRBD1 (5 bases). Trimming pared 0 bases from V and 3 bases from J, leaving 8 bases between. This CDR3 has 14 residues. Germline CDR1 reads LGHNA; CDR2 reads YSLEER. This CDR3 is CASSQDGGDTEAFF. CDR3 coding DNA: TGCGCCAGCAGCCAAGACGGGGGAGACACTGAAGCTTTCTTT.

V and J are TRBV7-2 and TRBJ2-1, with 9 bases aligning to TRBD2. Germline V lookup: CDR1 SGHTA, CDR2 FQGNSA. Unmatched junction bases numbered 20, after V lost 0 bases and J lost 5 bases. The CDR3 contains 21 residues. CDR3 DNA sequence: TGTGCCAGCAGCTTAGCCCCTTATCTGGGACTAGCCCTCATGGATCACAATGAGCAGTTCTTC. Translation: CASSLAPYLGLALMDHNEQFF.

V gene TRBV13 combines with J gene TRBJ2-1, with 7 positions matching TRBD1. The CDR3 totals 16 residues. The germline V gene has CDR1 PRHDT and CDR2 FYEKMQ (reference sequence). With 5 bases clipped from V and 0 bases from J, the junction kept 7 bases outside the gene matches. The CDR3 coding sequence is TGTGCCAGCAGCATCTCGACAGGGTACTCCTACAATGAGCAGTTCTTC. Its protein is CASSISTGYSYNEQFF.

The rearrangement uses TRBV19 and TRBJ2-7; 12 nucleotides line up with TRBD1. CDR3 length: 15 amino acids. Unmatched junction bases numbered 4, after V lost 5 bases and J lost 2 bases. In germline, CDR1 is LNHDA, CDR2 SQIVND (reference sequence). CDR3: CASSARDRGPYEQYF. CDR3 in DNA: TGTGCCAGTAGTGCCCGGGACAGGGGGCCCTACGAGCAGTACTTC.

The chain joins TRBV6-4 to TRBJ2-2; the match to TRBD2 covers 9 bases. CDR3 length: 14 amino acids. Germline V lookup: CDR1 MRHNA, CDR2 SNTAGT. J gave up 5 bases and V 3 bases, and 1 base lay outside the gene matches. The CDR3 DNA is TGTGCCAGCAGTGATGCGGGAGGGACCGGGGAGCTGTTTTTT. It translates to CASSDAGGTGELFF.

The chain uses TRBV10-2 and TRBJ1-2, with D hard to call. This CDR3 is 16 amino acids long. V was clipped by 2 bases and J by 4 bases, with 17 bases between them. Germline V gene sequence: CDR1 WSHSY, CDR2 SAAADI. The CDR3 spells CASSEGRPVPPYGYTF. In nucleotides, the CDR3 is TGCGCCAGCAGTGAGGGCAGGCCCGTCCCGCCCTATGGCTACACCTTC.

This chain uses TRBV9 with TRBJ2-1, with 15 bases aligning to TRBD2. Germline V lookup: CDR1 SGDLS, CDR2 YYNGEE. V lost 3 bases and J lost 7; bases outside the gene matches: 8. The CDR3 loop spans 17 amino acids. This chain's CDR3 is CASSARTSGGAWNEQFF. As DNA, the CDR3 is TGTGCCAGCAGCGCCCGGACTAGCGGGGGGGCCTGGAATGAGCAGTTCTTC.